This T cell receptor beta chain was captured by sequencing in a study of blood T cell repertoires in COVID-19. This CDR3 has 13 amino acids. Trimming stripped 3 bases from V and 6 bases from J, with 11 bases between. Germline V CDR1 and CDR2: MNHEY, SVGAGI. Only in-frame clones appear in the TCRdb table, and some are missing; sequencing was by immunoSEQ multiplex PCR. Of around 150,000 clones in the sample, 85% are singletons; the top ten hold roughly 3%. This receptor was taken from a human donor with acute or convalescent COVID-19. The donor label of this sample is uncertain. The rearrangement uses TRBV6-5 and TRBJ2-5; possible D gene TRBD1, 6 bases. Sequencing was performed on peripheral blood. The CDR3 nucleotides read TGTGCCAGCAGTTATACAGGGTGGCAGACCCAGTACTTC. It yields the protein CASSYTGWQTQYF.